The clone carrying this TCR beta chain was counted once. With 3 bases clipped from V and 11 bases from J, the junction kept 6 bases outside the gene matches. Germline V gene data show CDR1 as SEHNR and CDR2 as FQNEAQ (reference sequence). CDR3 size: 12 residues. Enrolled through a virtual design, the participants were between roughly 18 and 95 years of age and came from fewer than 30 US areas. Cohorts were based on clinical histories the participants reported. These data are taken from a study of blood T cell repertoires in COVID-19. The wider study: PBMCs, B-cell-depleted T cells, or T cells provided the cDNA or gDNA that made up the material.

Authors' data handling: Scientists estimated how many nucleated cells there were by amplifying reference gene primers. The repertoire was sequenced with immunoSEQ multiplex PCR; TCRdb's copy has only in-frame clones and lacks some. Clone size and V and J calls were adopted from that table, with D and trimming inferred from the DNA. The data hold 200,000 to 300,000 clones, with approximately 88% observed a single time. The sequence was obtained from a woman aged 40 to 49 with acute COVID-19. Specimen: PBMCs or T cells enriched from blood (not recorded which). V and J are TRBV7-9 and TRBJ2-5; 7 positions agree with TRBD2. The DNA of the CDR3 is TGTGCCAGCAGCTTTCTAGCGGCTAGACAGTACTTC. This sequence encodes CASSFLAARQYF.